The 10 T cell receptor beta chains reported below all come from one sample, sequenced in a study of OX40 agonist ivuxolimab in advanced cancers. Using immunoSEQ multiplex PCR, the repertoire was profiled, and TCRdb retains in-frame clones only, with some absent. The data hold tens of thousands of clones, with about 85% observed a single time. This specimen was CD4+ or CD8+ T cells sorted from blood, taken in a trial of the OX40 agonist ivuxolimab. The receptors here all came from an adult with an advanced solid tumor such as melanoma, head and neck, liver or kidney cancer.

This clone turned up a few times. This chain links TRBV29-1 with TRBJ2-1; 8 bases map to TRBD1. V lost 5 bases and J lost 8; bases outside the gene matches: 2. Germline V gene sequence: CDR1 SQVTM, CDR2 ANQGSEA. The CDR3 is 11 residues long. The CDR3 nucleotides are TGCAGCGTTCAGACAGGGGATGAGCAGTTCTTC. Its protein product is CSVQTGDEQFF.

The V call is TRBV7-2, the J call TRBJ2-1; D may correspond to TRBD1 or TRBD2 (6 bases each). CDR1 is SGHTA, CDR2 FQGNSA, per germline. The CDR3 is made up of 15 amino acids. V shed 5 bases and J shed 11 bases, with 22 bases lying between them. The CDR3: CASSPGAGLSGKQFF. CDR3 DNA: TGTGCCAGCAGCCCGGGGGCCGGATTGTCCGGCAAGCAGTTCTTC.

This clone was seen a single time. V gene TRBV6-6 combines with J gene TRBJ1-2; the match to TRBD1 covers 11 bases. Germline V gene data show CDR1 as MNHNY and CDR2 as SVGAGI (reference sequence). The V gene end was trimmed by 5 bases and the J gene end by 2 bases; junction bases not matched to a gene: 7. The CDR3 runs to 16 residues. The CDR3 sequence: CASSRRDRGSNYGYTF. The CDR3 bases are TGTGCCAGCAGTCGCCGGGACAGGGGGTCCAACTATGGCTACACCTTC.

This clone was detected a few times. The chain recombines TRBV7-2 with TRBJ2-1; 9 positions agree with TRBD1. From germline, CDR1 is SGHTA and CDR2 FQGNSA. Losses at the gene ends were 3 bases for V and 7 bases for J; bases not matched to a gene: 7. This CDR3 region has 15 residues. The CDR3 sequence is CASSFLGQGSNEQFF. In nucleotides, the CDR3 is TGTGCCAGCAGCTTTCTGGGACAGGGATCGAATGAGCAGTTCTTC.

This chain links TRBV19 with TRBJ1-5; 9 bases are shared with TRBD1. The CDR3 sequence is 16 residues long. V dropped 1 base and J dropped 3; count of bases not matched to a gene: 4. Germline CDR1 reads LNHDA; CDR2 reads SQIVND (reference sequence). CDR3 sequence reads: CASSIVGQGDNQPQHF. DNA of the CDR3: TGTGCCAGTAGTATAGTGGGACAGGGAGACAATCAGCCCCAGCATTTT.

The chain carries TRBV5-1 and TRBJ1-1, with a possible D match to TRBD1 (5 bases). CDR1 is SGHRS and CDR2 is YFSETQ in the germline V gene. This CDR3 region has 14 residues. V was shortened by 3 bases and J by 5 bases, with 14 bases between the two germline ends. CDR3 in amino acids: CASSSGTEGTEAFF. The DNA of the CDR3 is TGCGCCAGCAGCTCGGGGACGGAGGGGACTGAAGCTTTCTTT. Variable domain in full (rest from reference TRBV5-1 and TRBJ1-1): KAGVTQTPRYLIKTRGQQVTLSCSPISGHRSVSWYQQTPGQGLQFLFEYFSETQRNKGNFPGRFSGRQFSNSRSEMNVSTLELGDSALYLCASSSGTEGTEAFFGQGTRLTVV.

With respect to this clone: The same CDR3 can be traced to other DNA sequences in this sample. The CDR3 nucleotides are TGTGCCAGTAGTACGGAGACAGGGTTGTACAATGAGCAGTTCTTC. It is translated as CASSTETGLYNEQFF. This sequence joins TRBV19 and TRBJ2-1; 7 positions match TRBD1. Germline V CDR1 and CDR2: LNHDA, SQIVND (reference sequence). The CDR3 is 15 amino acids. J lost 4 bases, V lost 4 bases, and 7 bases had no gene match.

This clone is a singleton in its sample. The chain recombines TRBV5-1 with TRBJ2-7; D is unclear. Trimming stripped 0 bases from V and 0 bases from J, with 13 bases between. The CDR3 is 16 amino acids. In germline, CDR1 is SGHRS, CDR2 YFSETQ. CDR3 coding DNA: TGCGCCAGCAGCTTGGGGACCTTTCAGGTCTCCTACGAGCAGTACTTC. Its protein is CASSLGTFQVSYEQYF. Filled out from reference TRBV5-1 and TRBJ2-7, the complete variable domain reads KAGVTQTPRYLIKTRGQQVTLSCSPISGHRSVSWYQQTPGQGLQFLFEYFSETQRNKGNFPGRFSGRQFSNSRSEMNVSTLELGDSALYLCASSLGTFQVSYEQYFGPGTRLTVT.

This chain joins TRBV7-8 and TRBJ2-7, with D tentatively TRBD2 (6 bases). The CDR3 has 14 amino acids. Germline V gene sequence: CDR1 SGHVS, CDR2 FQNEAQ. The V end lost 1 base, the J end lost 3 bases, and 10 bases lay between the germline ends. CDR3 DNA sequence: TGTGCCAGCAGCTTAGATACCGGGGGCTACGAGCAGTACTTC. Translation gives CASSLDTGGYEQYF.

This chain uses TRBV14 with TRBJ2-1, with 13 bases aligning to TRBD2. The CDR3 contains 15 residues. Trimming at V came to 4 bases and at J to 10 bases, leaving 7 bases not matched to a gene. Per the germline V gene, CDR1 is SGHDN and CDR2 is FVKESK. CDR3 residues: CASSPRTSGGPEQFF. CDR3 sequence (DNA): TGTGCCAGCAGCCCCCGGACTAGCGGGGGCCCCGAGCAGTTCTTC.